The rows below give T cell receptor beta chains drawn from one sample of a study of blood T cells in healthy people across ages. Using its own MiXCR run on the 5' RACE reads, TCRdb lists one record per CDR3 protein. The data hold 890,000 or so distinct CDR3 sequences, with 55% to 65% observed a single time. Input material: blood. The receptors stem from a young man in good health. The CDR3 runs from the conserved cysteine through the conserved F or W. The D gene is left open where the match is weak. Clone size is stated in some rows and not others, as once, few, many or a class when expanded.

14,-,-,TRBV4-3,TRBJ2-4,CASSQVGAKNIQYF,TGCGCCAGCAGCCAAGTGGGAGCCAAAAACATTCAGTACTTC
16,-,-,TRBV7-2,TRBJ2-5,CASSLAQAHSRETQYF,TGTGCCAGCAGCTTAGCGCAGGCCCACTCAAGGGAGACCCAGTACTTC
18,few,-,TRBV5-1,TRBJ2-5,CASSLGGTSGGGQETQYF,TGCGCCAGCAGCTTGGGGGGTACCAGCGGTGGCGGTCAAGAGACCCAGTACTTC
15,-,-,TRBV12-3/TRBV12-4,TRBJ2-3,CASSRQRVRTDAQYF,TGTGCCAGCAGTAGACAGAGGGTGCGGACAGATGCGCAGTATTTT
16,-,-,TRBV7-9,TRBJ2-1,CASSLTDRDSYNEQFF,TGTGCCAGCAGCTTGACCGACCGGGACTCCTACAATGAGCAGTTCTTC
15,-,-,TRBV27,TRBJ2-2,CASSLIGANTGELFF,TGTGCCAGCAGTTTAATTGGGGCCAACACCGGGGAGCTGTTTTTT
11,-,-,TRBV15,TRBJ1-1,CATSEGGEAFF,TGTGCCACCAGCGAAGGGGGTGAAGCTTTCTTT
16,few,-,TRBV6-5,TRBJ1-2,CASSSPRQANNYGYTF,TGTGCCAGCAGTTCACCGAGACAGGCGAATAACTATGGCTACACCTTC
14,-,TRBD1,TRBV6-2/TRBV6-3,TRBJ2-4,CASSTPGQGNIQYF,TGTGCCAGCAGTACACCGGGACAGGGTAACATTCAGTACTTC
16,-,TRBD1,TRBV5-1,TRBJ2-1,CASSEGTGGSYNEQFF,TGCGCCAGCAGCGAAGGGACAGGGGGCTCGTACAATGAGCAGTTCTTC
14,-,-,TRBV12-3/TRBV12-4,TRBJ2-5,CASGSGEYQETQYF,TGTGCCAGCGGGTCTGGGGAGTACCAAGAGACCCAGTACTTC
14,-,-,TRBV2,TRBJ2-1,CASSQTTGGNEQFF,TGTGCCAGCAGTCAAACCACCGGAGGCAATGAGCAGTTCTTC
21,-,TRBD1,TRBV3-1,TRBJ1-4,CASSQDYTFRDSAATNEKLFF,TGTGCCAGCAGCCAAGACTATACCTTCCGGGACAGCGCCGCAACTAATGAAAAACTGTTTTTT
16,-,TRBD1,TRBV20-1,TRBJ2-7,CSATTSSGQGVYEQYF,TGCAGCGCTACCACTTCTTCGGGACAGGGGGTGTACGAGCAGTACTTC
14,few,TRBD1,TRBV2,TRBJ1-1,CASSQQGTNTEAFF,TGTGCCAGCAGTCAACAGGGGACGAACACTGAAGCTTTCTTT